These 10 T cell receptor beta chains were all obtained from the same sample, sequenced in a study of metastatic and nonmetastatic thyroid tumors. TCRdb used MiXCR to call clones anew from the PCR reads. The repertoire consists of about 27,000 clones, with around 17% occurring once and the leading ten covering around 6.1%. No patient received treatment before thyroid surgery. The sample consisted of blood. The receptors here all came from a male donor with papillary thyroid cancer or a benign thyroid nodule (not recorded which). Some clones in this sample may be carry-over from other donors' samples.

Ten or more counts support this clone. This chain joins TRBV27 and TRBJ2-3, with D perhaps matching TRBD1 or TRBD2 (5 bases each). Germline V gene data show CDR1 as MNHEY and CDR2 as SMNVEV (reference sequence). CDR3 length: 16 residues. The V end was cut by 5 bases, the J end by 0 bases, with 15 bases between. CDR3 region: CASSPGTVTSTDTQYF. The CDR3 DNA follows: TGTGCCAGCAGTCCCGGGACGGTAACTAGCACAGATACGCAGTATTTT.

This clone appeared a few times. This chain connects TRBV27 to TRBJ1-2; TRBD1 aligns across 9 bases. CDR1 is MNHEY and CDR2 is SMNVEV in the germline V gene (reference sequence). Germline trimming cut 5 bases from V and 7 bases from J; bases unmatched to any gene: 5. The CDR3 length is 13 residues. In DNA form, the CDR3 reads TGTGCCAGCAGTCCGGGACAGGGCTCTGGCTACACCTTC. The encoded protein is CASSPGQGSGYTF.

Many counts were recorded for this clone. The V call is TRBV6-1, the J call TRBJ1-2; D uncertain. Trimming pared 5 bases from V and 3 bases from J, leaving 19 bases between. The CDR3 contains 16 residues. Per germline, CDR1 MNHNS and CDR2 SASEGT. CDR3 region: CASSSPSGSWDYGYTF. As DNA, the CDR3 is TGTGCCAGCAGTTCCCCTTCGGGCTCATGGGACTATGGCTACACCTTC.

Judged by abundance, this clone is medium-sized. V and J are TRBV27 and TRBJ1-1; a possible D gene is TRBD1 (5 bases). The germline V and J ends were trimmed by 0 bases and 2 bases, with 10 bases remaining between them. Per the germline V gene, CDR1 is MNHEY and CDR2 is SMNVEV (reference sequence). The CDR3 totals 15 residues. CDR3 in DNA: TGTGCCAGCAGTTTATCAGCGGGGGGAAACACTGAAGCTTTCTTT. Its protein product is CASSLSAGGNTEAFF.

The sample holds many counts of this clone. The CDR3 bases are TGCGCCAGCAGCCAAAGAGGGTCCTACAATGAGCAGTTCTTC. Its translation: CASSQRGSYNEQFF. V gene TRBV4-1 combines with J gene TRBJ2-1, with a weak D call TRBD2 (5 bases). Germline V gene data show CDR1 as MGHRA and CDR2 as YSYEKL. The CDR3 is 14 residues long. V was clipped by 2 bases and J by 1 base, with 6 bases between them.

This clone has ten or more counts. The chain has TRBV6-2 or TRBV6-3 and TRBJ1-5, with unresolved D. Germline CDR1 is MNHEY and CDR2 is SVGEGT. The CDR3 contains 19 residues. Between the trimmed V and J ends, which lost 4 bases and 1 base, there was a span of 23 bases. The CDR3 loop reads CASSWHRETSLGSNQPQHF. DNA for the CDR3: TGTGCCAGCAGTTGGCATCGGGAGACCTCCTTAGGAAGCAATCAGCCCCAGCATTTT.

This clone rates as medium-sized. The rearrangement uses TRBV6-1 and TRBJ2-7; D unclear. The germline V gene has CDR1 MNHNS and CDR2 SASEGT. The CDR3 runs 11 residues. Trimming removed 5 bases at V and 4 bases at J, with 6 bases between. CDR3 amino acids: CASSQYYEQYF. The CDR3 coding sequence is TGTGCCAGCAGTCAATATTACGAGCAGTACTTC.

Only a few counts were recorded for this clone. The chain carries TRBV24-1 and TRBJ2-7, with TRBD2 as a possible D gene (6 bases). Germline V gene sequence: CDR1 KGHDR, CDR2 SFDVKD. Trimming stripped 3 bases from V and 3 bases from J, with 11 bases between. CDR3 length: 14 amino acids. The CDR3 DNA sequence: TGTGCCACCAGTGATCCTCGGGGGAGCTACGAGCAGTACTTC. As protein: CATSDPRGSYEQYF.

By share, this clone counts as medium-sized (0.01 to 0.1%). V usage is TRBV15 and J usage is TRBJ2-7; 10 bases match TRBD1. The germline V gene encodes CDR1 LNHNV and CDR2 YYDKDF (reference sequence). The CDR3 spans 14 residues. After removal of 7 bases from V and 6 bases from J, the junction contained 9 bases not matched to a gene. DNA of the CDR3: TGTGCCACCACCTCCGGGACAGGGGAAGCCGAGCAGTACTTC. Its protein is CATTSGTGEAEQYF. The variable domain in full, completed from reference TRBV15 and TRBJ2-7, reads DAMVIQNPRYQVTQFGKPVTLSCSQTLNHNVMYWYQQKSSQAPKLLFHYYDKDFNNEADTPDNFQSRRPNTSFCFLDIRSPGLGDTAMYLCATTSGTGEAEQYFGPGTRLTVT.

This clone was seen at least ten times. V usage is TRBV24-1 and J usage is TRBJ1-5; the D is unclear. The CDR3 is 14 amino acids. V lost 3 bases, J lost 5 bases, and 10 bases lay in between. The V gene's germline CDR1 is KGHDR and CDR2 SFDVKD. CDR3 nucleotide sequence: TGTGCCACCAGTGATAGGTGGGCCCATCAGCCCCAGCATTTT. Its translation: CATSDRWAHQPQHF.